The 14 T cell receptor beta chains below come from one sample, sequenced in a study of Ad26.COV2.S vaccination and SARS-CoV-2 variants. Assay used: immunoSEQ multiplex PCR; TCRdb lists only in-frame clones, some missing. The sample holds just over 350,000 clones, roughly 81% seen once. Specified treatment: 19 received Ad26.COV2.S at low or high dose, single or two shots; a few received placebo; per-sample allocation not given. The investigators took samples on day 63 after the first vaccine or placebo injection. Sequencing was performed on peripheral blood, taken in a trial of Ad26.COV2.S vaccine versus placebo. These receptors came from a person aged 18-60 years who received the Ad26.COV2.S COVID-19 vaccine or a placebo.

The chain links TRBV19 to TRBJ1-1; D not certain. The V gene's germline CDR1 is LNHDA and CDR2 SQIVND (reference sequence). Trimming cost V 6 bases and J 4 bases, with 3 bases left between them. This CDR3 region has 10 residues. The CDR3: CASRSTEAFF. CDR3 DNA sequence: TGTGCCAGTAGAAGCACTGAAGCTTTCTTT.

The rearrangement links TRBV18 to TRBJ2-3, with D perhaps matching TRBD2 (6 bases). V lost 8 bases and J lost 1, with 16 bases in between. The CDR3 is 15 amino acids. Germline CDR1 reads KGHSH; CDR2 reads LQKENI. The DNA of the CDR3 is TGTGCCAGCAGACGGGCGGGAACGGGCACAGATACGCAGTATTTT. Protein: CASRRAGTGTDTQYF.

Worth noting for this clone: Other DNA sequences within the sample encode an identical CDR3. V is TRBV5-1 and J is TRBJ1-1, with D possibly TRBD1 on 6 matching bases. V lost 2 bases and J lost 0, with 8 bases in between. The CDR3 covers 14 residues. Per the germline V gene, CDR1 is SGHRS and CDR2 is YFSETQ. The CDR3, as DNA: TGCGCCAGCAGCTTAGACAGGATGAACACTGAAGCTTTCTTT. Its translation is CASSLDRMNTEAFF. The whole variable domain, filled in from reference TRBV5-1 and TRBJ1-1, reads KAGVTQTPRYLIKTRGQQVTLSCSPISGHRSVSWYQQTPGQGLQFLFEYFSETQRNKGNFPGRFSGRQFSNSRSEMNVSTLELGDSALYLCASSLDRMNTEAFFGQGTRLTVV.

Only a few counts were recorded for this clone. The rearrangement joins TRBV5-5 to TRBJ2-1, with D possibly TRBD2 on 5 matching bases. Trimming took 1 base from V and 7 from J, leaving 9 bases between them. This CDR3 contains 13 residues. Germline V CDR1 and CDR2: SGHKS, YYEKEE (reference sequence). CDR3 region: CASSLRGLNEQFF. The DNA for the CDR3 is TGTGCCAGCAGCTTGCGGGGTCTGAATGAGCAGTTCTTC. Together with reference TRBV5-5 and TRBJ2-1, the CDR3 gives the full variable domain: DAGVTQSPTHLIKTRGQQVTLRCSPISGHKSVSWYQQVLGQGPQFIFQYYEKEERGRGNFPDRFSARQFPNYSSELNVNALLLGDSALYLCASSLRGLNEQFFGPGTRLTVL.

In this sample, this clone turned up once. The CDR3 DNA reads TGTGCTAGTGGTTTGGTACGGAAGGACAGGGGCCACATGAACACTGAAGCTTTCTTT. The encoded protein is CASGLVRKDRGHMNTEAFF. The rearrangement joins TRBV12-5 to TRBJ1-1; 9 positions match TRBD1. This CDR3 is built from 19 residues. J was trimmed by 0 bases and V by 0 bases; bases with no gene match: 11. From germline, CDR1 is LGHNT and CDR2 FRNRAP. Looking up the rest from reference TRBV12-5 and TRBJ1-1 gives the full variable domain: DARVTQTPRHKVTEMGQEVTMRCQPILGHNTVFWYRQTMMQGLELLAYFRNRAPLDDSGMPKDRFSAEMPDATLATLKIQPSEPRDSAVYFCASGLVRKDRGHMNTEAFFGQGTRLTVV.

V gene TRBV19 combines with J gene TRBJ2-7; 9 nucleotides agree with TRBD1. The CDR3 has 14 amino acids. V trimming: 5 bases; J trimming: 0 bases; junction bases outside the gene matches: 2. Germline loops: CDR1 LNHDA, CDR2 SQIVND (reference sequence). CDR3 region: CASSWDRASYEQYF. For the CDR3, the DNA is TGTGCCAGTAGTTGGGACAGGGCCTCCTACGAGCAGTACTTC.

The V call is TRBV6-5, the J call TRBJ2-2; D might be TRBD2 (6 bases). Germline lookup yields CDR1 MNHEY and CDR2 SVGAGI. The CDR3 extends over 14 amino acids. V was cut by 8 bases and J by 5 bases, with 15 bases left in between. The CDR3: CASRGLGGTGELFF. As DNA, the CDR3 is TGTGCCAGCCGGGGACTGGGTGGGACCGGGGAGCTGTTTTTT.

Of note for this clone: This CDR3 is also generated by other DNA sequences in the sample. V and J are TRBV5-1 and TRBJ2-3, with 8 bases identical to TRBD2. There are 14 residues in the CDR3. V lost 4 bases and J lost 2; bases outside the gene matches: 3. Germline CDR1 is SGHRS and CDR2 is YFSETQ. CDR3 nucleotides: TGCGCCAGCAGCCTAGCGGGTGACACAGATACGCAGTATTTT. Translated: CASSLAGDTDTQYF. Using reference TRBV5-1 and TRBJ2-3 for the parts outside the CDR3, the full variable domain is KAGVTQTPRYLIKTRGQQVTLSCSPISGHRSVSWYQQTPGQGLQFLFEYFSETQRNKGNFPGRFSGRQFSNSRSEMNVSTLELGDSALYLCASSLAGDTDTQYFGPGTRLTVL.

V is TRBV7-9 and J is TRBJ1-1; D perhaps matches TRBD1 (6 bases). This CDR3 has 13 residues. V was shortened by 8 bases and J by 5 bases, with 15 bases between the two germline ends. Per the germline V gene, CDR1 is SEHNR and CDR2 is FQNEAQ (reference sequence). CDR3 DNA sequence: TGTGCCAGCTCCCGGGGGGGCAGGACTGAAGCTTTCTTT. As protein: CASSRGGRTEAFF.

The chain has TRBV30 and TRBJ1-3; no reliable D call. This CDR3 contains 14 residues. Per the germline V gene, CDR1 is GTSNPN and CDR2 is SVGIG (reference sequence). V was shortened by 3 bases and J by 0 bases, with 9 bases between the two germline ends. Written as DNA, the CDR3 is TGTGCCTGGAGCGGCGGCAGCTCTGGAAACACCATATATTTT. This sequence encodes CAWSGGSSGNTIYF.

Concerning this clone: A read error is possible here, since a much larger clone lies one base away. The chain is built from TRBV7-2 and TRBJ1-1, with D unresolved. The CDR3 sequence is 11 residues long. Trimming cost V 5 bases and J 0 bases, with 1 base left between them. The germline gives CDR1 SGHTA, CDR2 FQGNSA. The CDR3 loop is CASSLNTEAFF. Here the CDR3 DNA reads TGTGCCAGCAGCCTGAACACTGAAGCTTTCTTT.

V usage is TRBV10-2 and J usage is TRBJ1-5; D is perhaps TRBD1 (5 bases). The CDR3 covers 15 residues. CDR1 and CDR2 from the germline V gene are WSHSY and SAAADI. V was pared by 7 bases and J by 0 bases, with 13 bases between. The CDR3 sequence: CASTEDNPSNQPQHF. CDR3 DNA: TGCGCCAGCACCGAGGACAACCCTAGCAATCAGCCCCAGCATTTT.

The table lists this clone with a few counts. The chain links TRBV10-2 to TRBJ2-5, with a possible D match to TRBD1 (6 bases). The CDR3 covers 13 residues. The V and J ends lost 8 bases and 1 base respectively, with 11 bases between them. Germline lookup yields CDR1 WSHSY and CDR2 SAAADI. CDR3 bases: TGCGCCAGCGCAGGACAGTCCCAAGAGACCCAGTACTTC. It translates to CASAGQSQETQYF.

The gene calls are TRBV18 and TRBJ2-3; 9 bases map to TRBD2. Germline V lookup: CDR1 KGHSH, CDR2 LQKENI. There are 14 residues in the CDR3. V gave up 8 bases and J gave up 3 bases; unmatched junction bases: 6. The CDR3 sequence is CASTSGGLTDTQYF. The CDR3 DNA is TGTGCCAGCACCAGCGGGGGGTTGACAGATACGCAGTATTTT. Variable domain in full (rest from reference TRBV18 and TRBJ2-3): NAGVMQNPRHLVRRRGQEARLRCSPMKGHSHVYWYRQLPEEGLKFMVYLQKENIIDESGMPKERFSAEFPKEGPSILRIQQVVRGDSAAYFCASTSGGLTDTQYFGPGTRLTVL.